The 30 T cell receptor beta chains given below trace back to one sample, sequenced in a study of blood T cell repertoires in COVID-19. The protocol was immunoSEQ multiplex PCR, while the TCRdb copy is restricted to in-frame clones and leaves out a portion. The profile shows about 240,000 clones, around 90% of them singletons. The specimen was peripheral blood. Every receptor here comes from a man aged 25 to 40 with COVID-19, enrolled during active disease.

The CDR3 loop is CASSQGTSGLQETQYF. The CDR3 nucleotides are TGTGCCAGCAGCCAAGGGACTAGCGGGCTTCAAGAGACCCAGTACTTC. The chain uses TRBV4-2 and TRBJ2-5, with 11 bases identical to TRBD2. The CDR3 has 16 amino acids. The trim removed 1 base at V and 2 bases at J, leaving 3 bases unmatched. CDR1 and CDR2 (germline): LGHNA, YNFKEQ.

This chain links TRBV5-4 with TRBJ2-3; TRBD2 matches 7 bases. CDR1 is SGHNT and CDR2 is YYREEE in the germline V gene (reference sequence). After removal of 4 bases from V and 6 bases from J, the junction contained 8 bases not matched to a gene. This CDR3 has 14 residues. CDR3: CASSDSSGGDTQYF. CDR3 sequence (DNA): TGTGCCAGCAGCGATTCTAGCGGTGGGGATACGCAGTATTTT.

The J gene is TRBJ1-2, the V gene TRBV10-3; tentative D call: TRBD1 (6 bases). The CDR3 has 15 amino acids. CDR1 ENHRY and CDR2 SYGVKD come from the germline V gene. V lost 0 bases, J lost 6 bases, and 14 bases lay in between. CDR3 residues: CAISESWQGRDGYTF. As DNA, the CDR3 is TGTGCCATCAGTGAGTCTTGGCAGGGGCGGGATGGCTACACCTTC.

Concerning this clone: Because the CDR3's place on the DNA is in doubt, the DNA is left out and the CDR3 is given as listed by TCRdb. The genes are TRBV19 and TRBJ1-1; TRBD1, the D gene given by the table, was not confirmed from the DNA. The V gene's germline CDR1 is LNHDA and CDR2 SQIVND (reference sequence). Counting both end residues, the CDR3 totals 14 amino acids. This chain's CDR3 is CASTSGQGDTEAFF.

The J gene is TRBJ1-2, the V gene TRBV6-1; D is possibly TRBD1 (5 bases). The CDR3 spans 14 residues. V lost 1 base to trimming and J lost 4 bases, with 10 bases between them. The germline V gene encodes CDR1 MNHNS and CDR2 SASEGT. The CDR3 loop reads CASSEGGVGYGYTF. The CDR3 DNA is TGTGCCAGCAGTGAAGGGGGGGTAGGCTATGGCTACACCTTC.

The rearrangement links TRBV7-2 to TRBJ2-1, with TRBD2 identical over 12 bases. Trimming removed 1 base from V and 7 bases from J; junction bases left unmatched: 5. The CDR3 is 16 residues long. The germline gives CDR1 SGHTA, CDR2 FQGNSA. The CDR3 DNA sequence: TGTGCCAGCAGCTTAGGGTTCCTAGCGGGGGGGAATGAGCAGTTCTTC. Translated, it gives CASSLGFLAGGNEQFF.

The chain couples TRBV12-3 or TRBV12-4 to TRBJ2-5; no firm D call. The CDR3 is made up of 13 amino acids. V dropped 5 bases and J dropped 0 bases, with 7 bases sitting between them. CDR3 DNA sequence: TGTGCCAGCAGTGCTAGTTACCAAGAGACCCAGTACTTC. It encodes CASSASYQETQYF.

The chain links TRBV7-9 to TRBJ2-7, with TRBD1 identical over 9 bases. The trim removed 4 bases at V and 6 bases at J, leaving 4 bases unmatched. CDR1 and CDR2 from the germline V gene are SEHNR and FQNEAQ (reference sequence). CDR3 length: 13 amino acids. CDR3 DNA: TGTGCCAGCAGCTATGGGACAGGGTTCGAGCAGTACTTC. Protein: CASSYGTGFEQYF.

The chain links TRBV19 to TRBJ2-7; D uncertain. Looked up from germline, CDR1 is LNHDA and CDR2 is SQIVND (reference sequence). V lost 6 bases and J 3 bases, leaving 21 bases between the germline ends. This CDR3 comprises 16 residues. This chain's CDR3 is CASSGMERNPIYEQYF. The CDR3 nucleotides read TGTGCCAGTAGCGGAATGGAGAGAAACCCAATCTACGAGCAGTACTTC.

This rearrangement joins TRBV25-1 to TRBJ1-2; no reliable D call. Germline CDR1 MGHDK, CDR2 SYGVNS. The CDR3 totals 14 residues. Trimming took 3 bases from V and 6 from J, leaving 14 bases between them. The CDR3 bases are TGTGCCAGCAGTGATGTGGGGAGAAGCCATGGCTACACCTTC. Translated, it gives CASSDVGRSHGYTF.

This sequence joins TRBV7-9 and TRBJ1-5; D might be TRBD1 (6 bases). The germline V gene encodes CDR1 SEHNR and CDR2 FQNEAQ (reference sequence). Trimming took 4 bases from V and 2 from J, leaving 9 bases between them. The CDR3 has 14 residues. CDR3: CASSWAGGNQPQHF. DNA of the CDR3: TGTGCCAGCAGCTGGGCAGGGGGCAATCAGCCCCAGCATTTT.

V and J are TRBV2 and TRBJ1-5; D not certain. CDR3 length: 14 amino acids. CDR1 and CDR2 from the germline V gene are SNHLY and FYNNEI. Deletions cut 3 bases from V and 5 bases from J, with 11 bases between. The CDR3 region is CASSERVLDQPQHF. The CDR3 region has the DNA TGTGCCAGCAGTGAGAGGGTGTTGGATCAGCCCCAGCATTTT. The full variable domain, its missing parts supplied by reference TRBV2 and TRBJ1-5, is EPEVTQTPSHQVTQMGQEVILRCVPISNHLYFYWYRQILGQKVEFLVSFYNNEISEKSEIFDDQFSVERPDGSNFTLKIRSTKLEDSAMYFCASSERVLDQPQHFGDGTRLSIL.

As DNA, the CDR3 is TGCGCCAGCGGGGCAAATGCCGGGACAGGCTCCTACGAGCAGTACTTC. As protein: CASGANAGTGSYEQYF. This chain links TRBV5-1 with TRBJ2-7; 8 bases agree with TRBD1. The CDR3 consists of 16 residues. Germline assignment: CDR1 SGHRS and CDR2 YFSETQ. V was clipped by 7 bases and J by 0 bases; unmatched bases: 12. Together with reference TRBV5-1 and TRBJ2-7, the CDR3 gives the full variable domain: KAGVTQTPRYLIKTRGQQVTLSCSPISGHRSVSWYQQTPGQGLQFLFEYFSETQRNKGNFPGRFSGRQFSNSRSEMNVSTLELGDSALYLCASGANAGTGSYEQYFGPGTRLTVT.

This clone was detected once. This chain joins TRBV15 and TRBJ2-3; D ambiguous. The CDR3 has 13 amino acids. V lost 0 bases and J 5 bases, leaving 6 bases between the germline ends. Per germline, CDR1 LNHNV and CDR2 YYDKDF (reference sequence). The CDR3 spells CATSRDYGDTQYF. CDR3 DNA: TGTGCCACCAGCAGAGATTACGGAGATACGCAGTATTTT.

J is TRBJ2-1 and V is TRBV7-2; TRBD1 matches at 10 bases. The CDR3 is made up of 16 amino acids. V trimming: 2 bases; J trimming: 11 bases; junction bases outside the gene matches: 12. From germline, CDR1 is SGHTA and CDR2 FQGNSA. The CDR3 DNA reads TGTGCCAGCAGCTTAAGGGACAGGGGCCCCTATGCGCAGCAGTTCTTC. Translating gives CASSLRDRGPYAQQFF.

V usage is TRBV9 and J usage is TRBJ2-1; maybe TRBD2 (5 bases). This CDR3 is 14 amino acids long. V shed 0 bases and J shed 10 bases, with 14 bases lying between them. Looked up from germline, CDR1 is SGDLS and CDR2 is YYNGEE. In DNA form, the CDR3 reads TGTGCCAGCAGCGTAGAAGGCGGGCGTGAGGAGCAGTTCTTC. The encoded protein is CASSVEGGREEQFF.

The chain has TRBV9 and TRBJ1-3, with 7 bases lining up with TRBD1. Trimming took 4 bases from V and 3 from J; bases not matched to a gene: 10. Germline loops: CDR1 SGDLS, CDR2 YYNGEE. This CDR3 contains 16 residues. CDR3 sequence reads: CASSPRTGVGGNTIYF. The CDR3 DNA reads as TGTGCCAGCAGCCCCCGAACAGGGGTTGGTGGAAACACCATATATTTT.

The J gene is TRBJ1-3, the V gene TRBV7-6; TRBD1 is a possible D gene (6 bases). The CDR3 runs to 17 residues. Germline V gives CDR1 SGHVS, CDR2 FNYEAQ. Trimming pared 5 bases from V and 3 bases from J, leaving 20 bases between. The DNA of the CDR3 is TGTGCCAGCAGCCCGCATGGGGGGGGCGTCGATGGAAACACCATATATTTT. The encoded protein is CASSPHGGGVDGNTIYF.

The genes are TRBV29-1 and TRBJ1-5, with TRBD1 as a possible D gene (5 bases). This CDR3 region has 16 residues. Trimming cost V 4 bases and J 3 bases, with 19 bases left between them. CDR1 is SQVTM, CDR2 ANQGSEA, per germline. Here the CDR3 reads CSVVQAPGYDNQPQHF. CDR3 coding DNA: TGCAGCGTTGTGCAGGCCCCAGGGTATGACAATCAGCCCCAGCATTTT. Combining the CDR3 with reference TRBV29-1 and TRBJ1-5 gives the whole variable domain SAVISQKPSRDICQRGTSLTIQCQVDSQVTMMFWYRQQPGQSLTLIATANQGSEATYESGFVIDKFPISRPNLTFSTLTVSNMSPEDSSIYLCSVVQAPGYDNQPQHFGDGTRLSIL.

Note on this clone: Other DNA sequences in the same sample also yield this CDR3. The chain carries TRBV9 and TRBJ2-3; D possibly corresponds to TRBD2 (7 bases). Germline assignment: CDR1 SGDLS and CDR2 YYNGEE. The CDR3 has 16 amino acids. The ends were cut back, 0 bases at V and 1 base at J, with 12 bases in the middle. Written as DNA, the CDR3 is TGTGCCAGCAGCGTAGTAGGGGGGGGCGGCACAGATACGCAGTATTTT. Its translation: CASSVVGGGGTDTQYF. Variable domain in full (rest from reference TRBV9 and TRBJ2-3): DSGVTQTPKHLITATGQRVTLRCSPRSGDLSVYWYQQSLDQGLQFLIQYYNGEERAKGNILERFSAQQFPDLHSELNLSSLELGDSALYFCASSVVGGGGTDTQYFGPGTRLTVL.

The chain uses TRBV9 and TRBJ1-1, with D unclear. Per the germline V gene, CDR1 is SGDLS and CDR2 is YYNGEE. Trimming stripped 3 bases from V and 4 bases from J, with 19 bases between. This CDR3 spans 16 amino acids. The CDR3 DNA follows: TGTGCCAGCAGCGGCCCCCCTCCGGCGGGTGCCACTGAAGCTTTCTTT. Encoded protein: CASSGPPPAGATEAFF.

The chain links TRBV19 to TRBJ1-5; D not resolved. Germline V CDR1 and CDR2: LNHDA, SQIVND (reference sequence). Trimming took off 6 bases at V and 0 bases at J, with 9 bases between the two ends. This CDR3 is 14 amino acids long. The CDR3 DNA reads TGTGCCAGTAGGGGCAGTTATAGCAATCAGCCCCAGCATTTT. It translates to CASRGSYSNQPQHF.

The chain has TRBV7-6 and TRBJ2-5, with TRBD2 identical over 8 bases. From germline, CDR1 is SGHVS and CDR2 FNYEAQ. Germline trimming cut 1 base from V and 0 bases from J; bases unmatched to any gene: 4. This CDR3 is 16 amino acids long. CDR3 loop: CASSLGGGGYQETQYF. The CDR3 DNA is TGTGCCAGCAGCTTAGGGGGCGGGGGGTACCAAGAGACCCAGTACTTC.

The J gene is TRBJ1-1, the V gene TRBV5-1, with D tentatively TRBD1 (6 bases). Trimming cost V 0 bases and J 6 bases, with 9 bases left between them. Germline V CDR1 and CDR2: SGHRS, YFSETQ. This CDR3 is 13 amino acids long. The DNA for the CDR3 is TGCGCCAGCAGCTTGGACAGGGCGTCTGAAGCTTTCTTT. This gives the protein CASSLDRASEAFF.

J is TRBJ2-1 and V is TRBV2, with TRBD2 matching over 11 bases. From germline, CDR1 is SNHLY and CDR2 FYNNEI. The CDR3 is 15 residues long. With V trimmed by 6 bases and J by 5 bases, 6 bases remained unmatched. CDR3 coding DNA: TGTGCCAGCAGCCCTCTACTAGCGGGGGACAATGAGCAGTTCTTC. This gives the protein CASSPLLAGDNEQFF.

J is TRBJ1-5 and V is TRBV11-2, with D perhaps TRBD1 (5 bases). V was clipped by 0 bases and J by 7 bases, with 13 bases between them. Germline assignment: CDR1 SGHAT and CDR2 FQNNGV. The length of the CDR3 is 15 residues. CDR3 residues: CASSLDAGYGQPQHF. The DNA for the CDR3 is TGTGCCAGCAGCTTAGATGCAGGGTACGGGCAGCCCCAGCATTTT.

This clone was seen just once. The chain couples TRBV7-6 to TRBJ2-7; D unclear. V lost 1 base and J 0 bases, leaving 10 bases between the germline ends. Germline V lookup: CDR1 SGHVS, CDR2 FNYEAQ. The CDR3 runs to 15 residues. CDR3 loop: CASSLDSGFSYEQYF. The CDR3 DNA sequence: TGTGCCAGCAGCTTAGATTCCGGGTTCTCCTACGAGCAGTACTTC. Together with reference TRBV7-6 and TRBJ2-7, the CDR3 gives the full variable domain: GAGVSQSPRYKVTKRGQDVALRCDPISGHVSLYWYRQALGQGPEFLTYFNYEAQQDKSGLPNDRFSAERPEGSISTLTIQRTEQRDSAMYRCASSLDSGFSYEQYFGPGTRLTVT.

V and J are TRBV6-5 and TRBJ2-5; perhaps TRBD1 as D (8 bases). Trimming pared 8 bases from V and 2 bases from J, leaving 18 bases between. The CDR3 extends over 15 amino acids. The V gene's germline CDR1 is MNHEY and CDR2 SVGAGI. The CDR3 nucleotides are TGTGCCAGCGGAGGTGACAGGGGAGGGCAAGAGACCCAGTACTTC. As protein: CASGGDRGGQETQYF.

The rearrangement uses TRBV19 and TRBJ1-5; no definite D call. The CDR3 runs to 16 residues. Trimming left V 7 bases short and J 2 bases short, with 18 bases between. Germline loops: CDR1 LNHDA, CDR2 SQIVND (reference sequence). The CDR3 DNA sequence: TGTGCCAGTACCCCCGACGGGGTTCAGGGCAATCAGCCCCAGCATTTT. Its translation: CASTPDGVQGNQPQHF. The full variable domain, in which reference TRBV19 and TRBJ1-5 provide the parts outside the CDR3, is DGGITQSPKYLFRKEGQNVTLSCEQNLNHDAMYWYRQDPGQGLRLIYYSQIVNDFQKGDIAEGYSVSREKKESFPLTVTSAQKNPTAFYLCASTPDGVQGNQPQHFGDGTRLSIL.

This chain joins TRBV12-5 and TRBJ1-3, with D possibly being TRBD1 (5 bases). The CDR3 contains 15 residues. Trimming pared 1 base from V and 0 bases from J, leaving 7 bases between. Germline lookup yields CDR1 LGHNT and CDR2 FRNRAP. The CDR3 bases are TGTGCTAGTGGTTTGGACAGGACCTCTGGAAACACCATATATTTT. Residues: CASGLDRTSGNTIYF.